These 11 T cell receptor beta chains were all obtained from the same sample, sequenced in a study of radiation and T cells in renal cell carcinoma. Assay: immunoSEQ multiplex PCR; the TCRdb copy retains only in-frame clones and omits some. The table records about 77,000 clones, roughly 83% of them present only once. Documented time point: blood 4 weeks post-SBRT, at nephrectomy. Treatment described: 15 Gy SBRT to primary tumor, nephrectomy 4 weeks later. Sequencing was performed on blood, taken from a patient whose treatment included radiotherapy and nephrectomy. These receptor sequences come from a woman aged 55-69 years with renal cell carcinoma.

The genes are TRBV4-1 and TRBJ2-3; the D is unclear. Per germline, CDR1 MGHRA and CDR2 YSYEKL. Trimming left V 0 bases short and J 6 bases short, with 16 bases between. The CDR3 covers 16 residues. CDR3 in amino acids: CASSQEWLTGTDTQYF. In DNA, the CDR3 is TGCGCCAGCAGCCAAGAGTGGTTAACTGGAACGGATACGCAGTATTTT.

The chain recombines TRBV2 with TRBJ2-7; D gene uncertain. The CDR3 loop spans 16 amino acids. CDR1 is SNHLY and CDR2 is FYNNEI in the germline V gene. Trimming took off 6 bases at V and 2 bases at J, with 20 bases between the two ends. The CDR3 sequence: CASSAPAENPTYEQYF. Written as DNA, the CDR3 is TGTGCCAGCAGCGCCCCCGCCGAAAACCCAACCTACGAGCAGTACTTC.

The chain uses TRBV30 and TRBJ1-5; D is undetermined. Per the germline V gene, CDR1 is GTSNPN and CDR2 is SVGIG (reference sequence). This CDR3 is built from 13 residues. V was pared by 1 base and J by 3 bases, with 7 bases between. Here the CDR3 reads CAWSGGFNQPQHF. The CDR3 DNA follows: TGTGCCTGGAGTGGAGGGTTCAATCAGCCCCAGCATTTT.

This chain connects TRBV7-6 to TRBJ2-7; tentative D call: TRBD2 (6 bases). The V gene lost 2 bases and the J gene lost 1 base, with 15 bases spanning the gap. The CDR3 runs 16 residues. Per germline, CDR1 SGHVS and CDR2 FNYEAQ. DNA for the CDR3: TGTGCCAGCAGCTTAACAGCTGGCGGGAAATCCTACGAGCAGTACTTC. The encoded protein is CASSLTAGGKSYEQYF.

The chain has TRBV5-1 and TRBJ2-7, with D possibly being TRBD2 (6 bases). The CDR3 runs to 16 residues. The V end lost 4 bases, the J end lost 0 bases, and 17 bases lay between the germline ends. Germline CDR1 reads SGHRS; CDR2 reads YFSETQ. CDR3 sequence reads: CASSAPEEGYSYEQYF. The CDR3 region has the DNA TGCGCCAGCAGCGCCCCTGAGGAGGGATACTCCTACGAGCAGTACTTC. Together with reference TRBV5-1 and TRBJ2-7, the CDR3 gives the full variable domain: KAGVTQTPRYLIKTRGQQVTLSCSPISGHRSVSWYQQTPGQGLQFLFEYFSETQRNKGNFPGRFSGRQFSNSRSEMNVSTLELGDSALYLCASSAPEEGYSYEQYFGPGTRLTVT.

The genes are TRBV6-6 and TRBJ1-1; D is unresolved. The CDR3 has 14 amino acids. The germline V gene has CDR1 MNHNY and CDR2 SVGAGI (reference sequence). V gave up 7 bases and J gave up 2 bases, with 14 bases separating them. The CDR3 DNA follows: TGTGCCAGCATTCCTCCCTCCGGCAACACTGAAGCTTTCTTT. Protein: CASIPPSGNTEAFF.

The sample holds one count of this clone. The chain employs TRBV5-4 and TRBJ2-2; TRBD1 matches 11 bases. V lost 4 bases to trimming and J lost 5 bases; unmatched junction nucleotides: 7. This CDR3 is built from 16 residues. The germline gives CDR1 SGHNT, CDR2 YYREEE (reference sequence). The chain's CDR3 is CASSLYGTGGTGELFF. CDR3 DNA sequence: TGTGCCAGCAGCCTTTACGGGACAGGGGGTACCGGGGAGCTGTTTTTT.

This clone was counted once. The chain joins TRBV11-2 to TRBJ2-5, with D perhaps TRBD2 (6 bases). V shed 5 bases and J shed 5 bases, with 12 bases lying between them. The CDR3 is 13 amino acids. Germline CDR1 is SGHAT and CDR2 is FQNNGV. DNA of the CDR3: TGTGCCAGCAGCACCTGGGGGGTTGAGACCCAGTACTTC. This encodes CASSTWGVETQYF.

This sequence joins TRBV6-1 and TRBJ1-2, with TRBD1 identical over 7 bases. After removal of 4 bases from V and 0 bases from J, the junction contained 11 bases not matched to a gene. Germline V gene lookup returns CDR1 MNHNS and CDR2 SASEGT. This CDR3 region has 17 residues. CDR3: CASSVNRDRSSNYGYTF. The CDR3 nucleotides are TGTGCCAGCAGTGTTAACCGGGACAGATCTTCTAACTATGGCTACACCTTC.

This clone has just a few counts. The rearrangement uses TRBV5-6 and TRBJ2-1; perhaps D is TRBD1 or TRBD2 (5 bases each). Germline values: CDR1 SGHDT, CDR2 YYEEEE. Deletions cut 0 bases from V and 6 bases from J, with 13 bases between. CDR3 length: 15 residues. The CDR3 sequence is CASSLAYAGTNEQFF. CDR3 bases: TGTGCCAGCAGCTTGGCCTATGCAGGGACCAATGAGCAGTTCTTC.

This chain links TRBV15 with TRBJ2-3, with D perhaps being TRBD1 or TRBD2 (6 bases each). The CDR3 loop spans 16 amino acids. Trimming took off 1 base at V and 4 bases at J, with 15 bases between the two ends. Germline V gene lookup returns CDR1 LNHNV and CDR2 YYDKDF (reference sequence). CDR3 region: CATSRAVRGGADTQYF. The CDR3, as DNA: TGTGCCACCAGCAGAGCGGTCAGGGGAGGAGCAGATACGCAGTATTTT.